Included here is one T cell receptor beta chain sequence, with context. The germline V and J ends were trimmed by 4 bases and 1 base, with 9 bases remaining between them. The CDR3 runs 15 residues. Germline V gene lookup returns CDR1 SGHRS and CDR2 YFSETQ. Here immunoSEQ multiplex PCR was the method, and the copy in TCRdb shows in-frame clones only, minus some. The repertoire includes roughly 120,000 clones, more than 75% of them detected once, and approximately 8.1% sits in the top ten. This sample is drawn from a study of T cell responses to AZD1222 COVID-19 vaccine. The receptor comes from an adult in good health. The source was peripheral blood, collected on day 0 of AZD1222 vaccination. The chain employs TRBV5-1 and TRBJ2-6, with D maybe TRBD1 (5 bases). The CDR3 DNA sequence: TGCGCCAGCAGCGTCAGGGATTCTGGGGCCAACGTCCTGACTTTC. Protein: CASSVRDSGANVLTF.